A selection of T cell receptor beta chains follows, all from one sample in a study of blood T cell repertoires in COVID-19. Clones were read by immunoSEQ multiplex PCR, and TCRdb kept only the in-frame ones, dropping some. The sample consists of about 54,000 clones, about nine tenths of them appearing once. The sequencing input was peripheral blood. The origin of the receptors is a woman in her thirties or forties with active COVID-19. CDR3s include the opening cysteine and the closing phenylalanine or tryptophan. D genes are given only for firm matches. Some rows mark clone size as missing; the rest say once, few, many or name a class of expanded clone.

d_call j_call v_call cdr3_length clone_size cdr3_aa cdr3_nt
TRBD1 TRBJ1-2 TRBV2 13 . CASSEWTGDGYTF TGTGCCAGCAGTGAATGGACAGGCGATGGCTACACCTTC
. TRBJ1-1 TRBV5-1 14 . CASSSSGMNTEAFF TGCGCCAGCAGTTCTTCAGGGATGAACACTGAAGCTTTCTTT
TRBD2 TRBJ2-5 TRBV10-2 17 . CASSGLAGGMNSETQYF TGCGCCAGCAGTGGCCTAGCGGGGGGGATGAATTCGGAGACCCAGTACTTC
. TRBJ2-7 TRBV6-5 15 . CASSYSSLTVGEQYF TGTGCCAGCAGTTACTCGTCGTTGACAGTTGGGGAGCAGTACTTC
. TRBJ2-7 TRBV12-3/TRBV12-4 13 . CASGAGTSYEQYF TGTGCCAGCGGGGCGGGGACTTCTTACGAGCAGTACTTC
. TRBJ2-5 TRBV29-1 12 . CSGGEIGETQYF TGCAGCGGGGGTGAAATCGGGGAGACCCAGTACTTC
TRBD2 TRBJ2-1 TRBV10-1 17 . CARELAGSRNDYNEQFF TGCGCCAGAGAACTAGCGGGGTCCCGGAACGACTACAATGAGCAGTTCTTC
. TRBJ1-2 TRBV14 13 once CASSPSSTYGYTF TGTGCCAGCAGCCCGAGCTCAACCTATGGCTACACCTTC
TRBD1 TRBJ1-2 TRBV10-3 13 . CAITFDRDRGYTF TGTGCCATCACTTTCGACAGGGATCGTGGCTACACCTTC
. TRBJ1-1 TRBV11-3 15 . CASSDKGTMNTEAFF TGTGCCAGCAGCGACAAGGGGACTATGAACACTGAAGCTTTCTTT
. TRBJ2-1 TRBV6-5 15 . CASSSQAGAFPEQFF TGTGCCAGCAGTTCCCAGGCGGGGGCCTTTCCCGAGCAGTTCTTC
TRBD2 TRBJ2-2 TRBV9 15 once CASWVGGGNTGELFF TGTGCCAGCTGGGTGGGCGGGGGGAACACCGGGGAGCTGTTTTTT
. TRBJ1-4 TRBV4-2 16 . CASSLPQARRDEKLFF TGTGCCAGCAGCCTTCCACAAGCACGGAGGGATGAAAAACTGTTTTTT
TRBD1 TRBJ1-1 TRBV9 19 . CASSVEDRRTGIEFTEAFF TGTGCCAGCAGCGTAGAGGACAGAAGGACAGGGATAGAATTCACTGAAGCTTTCTTT
TRBD1 TRBJ2-7 TRBV5-6 15 few CASSLPGQGPYEQYF TGTGCCAGCAGCTTGCCGGGACAGGGACCCTACGAGCAGTACTTC
. TRBJ1-6 TRBV5-8 15 . CASSLDAGNVSPLHF TGTGCCAGCAGCTTGGATGCGGGAAATGTTTCACCCCTCCACTTT
TRBD2 TRBJ2-1 TRBV3-1/TRBV3-2 15 . CASSLVAGANNEQFF TGTGCCAGCAGCCTTGTAGCGGGGGCAAACAATGAGCAGTTCTTC
TRBD2 TRBJ2-3 TRBV5-1 15 . CASSLDGRGTDTQYF TGCGCCAGCAGCTTGGACGGGAGGGGCACAGATACGCAGTATTTT
. TRBJ1-2 TRBV6-5 13 . CASSPDRDRGYTF TGTGCCAGCAGCCCCGACAGAGATCGGGGCTACACCTTC
TRBD1 TRBJ1-4 TRBV7-9 15 once CASSLGQGAGEKLFF TGTGCCAGCAGCTTAGGGCAGGGGGCAGGGGAAAAACTGTTTTTT
. TRBJ2-7 TRBV5-4 14 . CASSRIGVLGEQYF TGTGCCAGCAGCAGAATAGGGGTTTTGGGTGAGCAGTACTTC
. TRBJ2-5 TRBV11-3 14 . CASSLVASQETQYF TGTGCCAGCAGCTTAGTGGCCTCGCAAGAGACCCAGTACTTC
. TRBJ1-1 TRBV10-3 13 . CAIRPRVNTEAFF TGTGCCATCAGACCCAGGGTGAACACTGAAGCTTTCTTT
TRBD1 TRBJ2-1 TRBV7-2 15 . CASRRDRGHYNEQFF TGTGCCAGCAGGCGGGACAGGGGGCACTACAATGAGCAGTTCTTC
. TRBJ2-6 TRBV5-6 17 . CASSLEQGGTGANVLTF TGTGCCAGCAGCTTGGAGCAGGGTGGGACTGGGGCCAACGTCCTGACTTTC
. TRBJ2-1 TRBV7-3 13 . CASSTLVRDEQFF TGTGCCAGCAGCACCCTGGTCCGCGATGAGCAGTTCTTC
TRBD2 TRBJ2-7 TRBV6-5 15 . CASSARAGGPYEQYF TGTGCCAGCAGCGCGCGAGCGGGGGGGCCCTACGAGCAGTACTTC
. TRBJ1-6 TRBV19 13 . CASTTQDGQPLHF TGTGCCAGTACCACCCAAGACGGACAGCCCCTCCACTTT
TRBD1 TRBJ1-6 TRBV5-1 17 . CASSYGQGANSNSPLHF TGCGCCAGCAGCTACGGACAGGGGGCGAACTCTAATTCACCCCTCCACTTT
. TRBJ1-2 TRBV3-1/TRBV3-2 19 . CASSRRPGTWREFGYGYTF TGTGCCAGCAGCCGCCGGCCCGGGACATGGCGGGAGTTCGGCTATGGCTACACCTTC
TRBD1 TRBJ1-6 TRBV6-5 15 . CASSLASQGYSPLHF TGTGCCAGCAGTTTGGCCTCACAGGGGTACTCACCCCTCCACTTT
TRBD2 TRBJ2-1 TRBV7-3 15 . CASSLGTSSYNEQFF TGTGCCAGCAGCTTAGGGACTAGCTCCTACAATGAGCAGTTCTTC
. TRBJ2-5 TRBV29-1 15 . CSVDSSEVFWETQYF TGCAGCGTTGACAGTTCGGAGGTCTTTTGGGAGACCCAGTACTTC